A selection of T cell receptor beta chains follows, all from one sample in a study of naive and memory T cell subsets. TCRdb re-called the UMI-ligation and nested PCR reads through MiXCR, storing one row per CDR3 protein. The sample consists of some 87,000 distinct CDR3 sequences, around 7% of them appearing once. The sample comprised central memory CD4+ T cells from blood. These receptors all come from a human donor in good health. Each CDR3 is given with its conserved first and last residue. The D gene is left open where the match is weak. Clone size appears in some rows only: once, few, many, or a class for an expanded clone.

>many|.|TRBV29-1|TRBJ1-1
CSVEGQHMNTEAFF
TGCAGCGTTGAAGGACAGCACATGAACACTGAAGCTTTCTTT
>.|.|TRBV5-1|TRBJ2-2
CASLAQGIGTGELFF
TGCGCCAGCTTAGCCCAGGGTATAGGCACCGGGGAGCTGTTTTTT
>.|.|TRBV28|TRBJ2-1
CSSTAGSLRQFF
TGTTCCAGCACCGCAGGGAGCCTCCGGCAGTTCTTC
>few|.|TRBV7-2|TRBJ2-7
CASSLAGGTYEQYF
TGTGCCAGCAGCTTAGCGGGGGGAACCTACGAGCAGTACTTC
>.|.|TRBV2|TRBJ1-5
CASGTVRGPQHF
TGTGCCAGCGGGACTGTCCGGGGGCCCCAGCATTTT
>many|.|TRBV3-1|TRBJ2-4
CASSPGQMTKNIQYF
TGTGCCAGCAGCCCGGGGCAGATGACCAAAAACATTCAGTACTTC
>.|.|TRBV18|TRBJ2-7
CASSPFDESYEQYF
TGTGCCAGCTCACCATTCGACGAATCCTACGAGCAGTACTTC
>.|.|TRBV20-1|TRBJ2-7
CSARERGVPSYEQYF
TGCAGTGCTAGAGAAAGGGGGGTTCCCTCCTACGAGCAGTACTTC
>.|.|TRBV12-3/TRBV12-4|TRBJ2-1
CASRRYQQQDNEQFF
TGTGCCAGCAGACGATATCAACAACAGGACAATGAGCAGTTCTTC
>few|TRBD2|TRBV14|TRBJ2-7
CASSFGLAGGYEQYF
TGTGCCAGCAGCTTCGGACTAGCGGGGGGGTACGAGCAGTACTTC
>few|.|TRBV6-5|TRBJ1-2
CASSYQGNYGYTF
TGTGCCAGCAGTTACCAGGGAAACTATGGCTACACCTTC
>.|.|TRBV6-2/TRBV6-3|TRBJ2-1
CASRLDSSSYNEQFF
TGTGCCAGCAGGCTAGACAGTAGCTCCTACAATGAGCAGTTCTTC
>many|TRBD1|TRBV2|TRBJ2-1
CASSADRVPNNEQFF
TGTGCCAGCAGTGCGGACAGGGTCCCCAACAATGAGCAGTTCTTC
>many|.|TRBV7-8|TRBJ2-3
CASSPPPSTDTQYF
TGTGCCAGCAGCCCCCCCCCTAGCACAGATACGCAGTATTTT
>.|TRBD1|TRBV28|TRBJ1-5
CASRRRDSSNQPQHF
TGTGCCAGCAGGAGACGGGACAGTAGCAATCAGCCCCAGCATTTT
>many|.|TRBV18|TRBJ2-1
CASSPPEGGNNEQFF
TGTGCCAGCTCACCACCGGAGGGGGGGAACAATGAGCAGTTCTTC
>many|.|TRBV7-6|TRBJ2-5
CASSSAPQGLGETQYF
TGTGCCAGCAGCTCCGCCCCCCAGGGGCTAGGGGAGACCCAGTACTTC
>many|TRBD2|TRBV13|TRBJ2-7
CASSSRASGGYEQYF
TGTGCCAGCAGCTCGCGGGCTAGCGGGGGATACGAGCAGTACTTC
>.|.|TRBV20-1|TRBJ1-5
CSARQAHQPQHF
TGCAGTGCTAGGCAGGCCCATCAGCCCCAGCATTTT
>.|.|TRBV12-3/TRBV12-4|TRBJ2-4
CASSLGGTRNIQYF
TGTGCCAGCAGTTTGGGGGGGACACGGAACATTCAGTACTTC
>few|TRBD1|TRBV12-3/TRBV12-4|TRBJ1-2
CASSSQGAGNYGYTF
TGTGCCAGCAGTTCCCAGGGGGCGGGTAACTATGGCTACACCTTC
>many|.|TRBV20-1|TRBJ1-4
CSAREDTGTSNEKLFF
TGCAGTGCTAGGGAAGATACAGGGACCTCTAATGAAAAACTGTTTTTT
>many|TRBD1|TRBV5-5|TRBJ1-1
CASSLASYRDRGRGTEAFF
TGTGCCAGCAGCTTGGCCTCTTACCGGGACAGGGGACGAGGGACTGAAGCTTTCTTT
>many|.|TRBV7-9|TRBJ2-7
CASSLSGDGQYF
TGTGCCAGCAGCCTCTCCGGAGATGGGCAGTACTTC
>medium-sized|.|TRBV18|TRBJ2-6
CASSPTLSGSSGANVLTF
TGTGCCAGCTCACCAACGTTGTCAGGGAGCTCTGGGGCCAACGTCCTGACTTTC
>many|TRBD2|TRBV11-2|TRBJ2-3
CASSLNSGASTDTQYF
TGTGCCAGCAGCTTAAATAGCGGGGCTAGCACAGATACGCAGTATTTT
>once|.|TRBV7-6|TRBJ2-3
CASSFGGWVGTDTQYF
TGTGCCAGCAGCTTTGGCGGATGGGTAGGCACAGATACGCAGTATTTT
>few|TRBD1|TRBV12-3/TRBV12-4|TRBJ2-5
CASSENDRAETQYF
TGTGCCAGCAGCGAAAACGACAGGGCAGAGACCCAGTACTTC
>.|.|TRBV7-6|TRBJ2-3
CASSRLRTDTQYF
TGTGCCAGCAGCCGACTCCGCACAGATACGCAGTATTTT
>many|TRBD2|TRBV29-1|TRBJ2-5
CSVEEWTSRETQYF
TGCAGCGTTGAGGAGTGGACTAGCCGGGAGACCCAGTACTTC
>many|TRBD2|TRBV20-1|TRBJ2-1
CSARPLAGNNEQFF
TGCAGTGCTAGACCCCTAGCGGGGAACAATGAGCAGTTCTTC
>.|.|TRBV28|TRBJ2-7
CASSSPVGDYEQYF
TGTGCCAGCAGTTCCCCCGTGGGTGACTACGAGCAGTACTTC
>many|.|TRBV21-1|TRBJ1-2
CASSKGARYTF
TGTGCCAGCAGCAAAGGGGCCCGCTACACCTTC
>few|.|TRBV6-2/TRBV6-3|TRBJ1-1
CASGGHTEAFF
TGTGCCAGTGGGGGACACACTGAAGCTTTCTTT
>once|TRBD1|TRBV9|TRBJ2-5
CASMWTGKETQYF
TGTGCCAGCATGTGGACAGGGAAAGAGACCCAGTACTTC
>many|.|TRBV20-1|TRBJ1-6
CSAGDTINSPLHF
TGCAGTGCTGGTGACACGATTAATTCACCCCTCCACTTT
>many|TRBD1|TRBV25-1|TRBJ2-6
CASSDSGTGFFGANVLTF
TGTGCCAGCAGTGATTCCGGGACAGGGTTTTTTGGGGCCAACGTCCTGACTTTC
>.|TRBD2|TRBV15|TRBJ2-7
CATSAIEGRPGLVSYEQYF
TGTGCCACCAGCGCGATCGAGGGCAGGCCGGGACTAGTAAGCTACGAGCAGTACTTC
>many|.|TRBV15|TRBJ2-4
CATSREGGSAKNIQYF
TGTGCCACCAGCAGAGAAGGGGGGTCGGCCAAAAACATTCAGTACTTC
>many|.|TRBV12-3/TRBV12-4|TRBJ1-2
CASSFRQGGGGYTF
TGTGCCAGCAGTTTCAGGCAGGGAGGTGGTGGCTACACCTTC
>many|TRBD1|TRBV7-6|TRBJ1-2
CASRSGQGGGYTF
TGTGCCAGCAGATCGGGACAGGGAGGGGGCTACACCTTC
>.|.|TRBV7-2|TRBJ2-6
CASSSVLLNSGANVLTF
TGTGCCAGCAGCTCAGTTTTACTGAATTCTGGGGCCAACGTCCTGACTTTC
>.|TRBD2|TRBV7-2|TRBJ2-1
CASSLLAGGLSYNEQFF
TGTGCCAGCAGCTTATTAGCGGGAGGCCTTTCCTACAATGAGCAGTTCTTC
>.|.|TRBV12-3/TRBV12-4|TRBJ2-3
CASSTDWTGRTDTQYF
TGTGCCAGCAGCACCGACTGGACGGGTCGCACAGATACGCAGTATTTT
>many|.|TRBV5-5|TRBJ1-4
CASSSDVGGNEKLFF
TGTGCCAGCAGCTCAGACGTGGGCGGGAATGAAAAACTGTTTTTT
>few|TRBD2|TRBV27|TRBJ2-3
CASSISGRMGDTQYF
TGTGCCAGCAGCATTAGCGGGAGGATGGGAGATACGCAGTATTTT
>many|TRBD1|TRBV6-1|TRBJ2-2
CASRGQGEVPGELFF
TGTGCCAGCAGGGGACAGGGTGAGGTCCCCGGGGAGCTGTTTTTT
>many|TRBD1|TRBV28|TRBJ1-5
CASSRNRGQPQHF
TGTGCCAGCAGCCGCAACAGGGGTCAGCCCCAGCATTTT
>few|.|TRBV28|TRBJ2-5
CASSFGPQETQYF
TGTGCCAGCAGTTTTGGCCCGCAAGAGACCCAGTACTTC
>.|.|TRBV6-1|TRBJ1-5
CASTRAARYSNQPQHF
TGTGCCAGCACTAGGGCGGCGCGATATAGCAATCAGCCCCAGCATTTT
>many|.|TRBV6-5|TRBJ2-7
CASSPRGLGSYEQYF
TGTGCCAGCAGTCCCCGAGGTTTAGGGTCCTACGAGCAGTACTTC
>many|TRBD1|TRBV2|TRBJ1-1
CASNQRGAGQGAAFF
TGTGCCAGCAACCAACGGGGGGCCGGACAGGGGGCAGCTTTCTTT
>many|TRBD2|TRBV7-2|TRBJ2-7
CASSVNPSGSFVQYF
TGTGCCAGCAGCGTAAACCCTAGCGGGAGCTTTGTGCAGTACTTC
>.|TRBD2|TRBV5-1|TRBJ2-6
CASSLAPVASGPSGANVLTF
TGCGCCAGCAGCTTGGCGCCGGTGGCTAGCGGCCCTTCTGGGGCCAACGTCCTGACTTTC
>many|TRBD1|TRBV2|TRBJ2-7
CASTPGTDYEQYF
TGTGCCAGCACCCCCGGGACAGATTACGAGCAGTACTTC